Given below is one T cell receptor beta chain in context. The antigen is not known. Each patient with chemo-refractory metastatic non-small-cell lung cancer was treated with focal radiation plus CTLA-4 blockade using ipilimumab. The sample originates from a study of radiotherapy plus CTLA-4 blockade in lung cancer. Study at large: Patients showed objective responses in 18% of cases and disease control in around 30%.

Some clones are missing from TCRdb's copy, which holds only in-frame ones; the method was immunoSEQ multiplex PCR. The repertoire holds 55,000 to 80,000 clones, with around 87% as singletons. General study results and limits: Radiotherapy with ipilimumab was followed by blood expansion of tumor-derived clones.

Trimming removed 1 base from V and 0 bases from J, with 13 bases in between. The CDR3 extends over 16 amino acids. The germline V gene encodes CDR1 SQVTM and CDR2 ANQGSEA. The starting material was peripheral blood, obtained from a patient treated with radiotherapy plus ipilimumab. The chain uses TRBV29-1 and TRBJ2-1; tentative D call: TRBD2 (6 bases). The TCR was taken from a human donor with non-small cell lung cancer that progressed on radiotherapy plus ipilimumab. The CDR3, as DNA: TGCAGCGTTGAAGGAATGGCGGGAAGCTCCTACAATGAGCAGTTCTTC. Protein sequence: CSVEGMAGSSYNEQFF.